This T cell receptor beta chain came from a study of T cells after yellow fever vaccination. TCRdb processed the 5' RACE reads anew with MiXCR; each CDR3 protein has one entry. The sample consists of some 300,000 distinct CDR3 sequences, approximately 10% of them appearing once. This clonotype appeared many times. This TCR was sampled from a man between 18 and 35 years old who received the YFV17D yellow fever vaccine. The source material was CD4+ T cells sorted from PBMCs, sampled 5 days after the yellow fever booster vaccination.

CDR3 nucleotides: TGCGCCAGCAGCTCGACAGGGGTAGATACGCAGTATTTT. Protein sequence: CASSSTGVDTQYF. The V call is TRBV5-1, the J call TRBJ2-3; 8 bases are shared with TRBD1. CDR1 and CDR2 from the germline V gene are SGHRS and YFSETQ. CDR3 length: 13 residues. V gave up 3 bases and J gave up 5 bases; unmatched junction bases: 2.